A single T cell receptor (beta chain) is shown here with its context. Its antigen is currently unknown. Caucasian adults residing in Nashville, Tennessee made up all the donors. Germline V gives CDR1 LNHNV, CDR2 YYDKDF (reference sequence). This CDR3 has 14 amino acids. Trimming cost V 0 bases and J 0 bases, with 3 bases left between them. This entry is derived from a study of shared clonotypes between healthy human individuals. Data came from immunoSEQ multiplex PCR; TCRdb stores just in-frame clones and leaves some out. The sample holds over a million clones, approximately 98.5% seen once. Study-wide results and limits: Memory subsets generally showed smaller estimated richness than naive subsets did. Sampling covered nothing but blood. Tissue TCR repertoires likely differ from those found in blood. Rarefaction indicated that sorted-subset sequencing remained incomplete although depth was large.

The material sequenced was naive CD4+ T cells sorted from blood. The subset was: CD45RA+ positively selected. This sequence was found in a man younger than 45 in good health. V is TRBV15 and J is TRBJ1-3; D gene uncertain. CDR3 coding DNA: TGTGCCACCAGCAGAGACCCCTCTGGAAACACCATATATTTT. This encodes CATSRDPSGNTIYF.